These 10 T cell receptor beta chains originate from one sample sequenced in a study of shared clonotypes between healthy human individuals. Some clones are missing from TCRdb's copy, which holds only in-frame ones; the method was immunoSEQ multiplex PCR. The sample includes 450,000 to 500,000 clones, roughly 80% seen only once; the top ten take about an eighth. Sample: PBMCs. These receptors were collected from a middle-aged woman in good health. Some clones in this sample may be carry-over from other donors' samples.

A note on this clone: This likely reflects a read error, since a far larger clone is one base away. This same CDR3 is encoded by further DNA sequences in the sample. This chain joins TRBV10-3 and TRBJ1-2, with D tentatively TRBD1 (6 bases). V lost 8 bases, J lost 5 bases, and 9 bases lay in between. CDR3 length: 11 amino acids. Germline-derived CDR1 and CDR2 are ENHRY and SYGVKD. CDR3 bases: TGTGCCATCGGTACAGGGTATGGCTACACCTTC. It encodes CAIGTGYGYTF.

About this clone itself: The likely explanation is a read error, given a far larger clone one base away. This sample also contains other DNA sequences that code for the same CDR3. The chain joins TRBV6-1 to TRBJ1-4; TRBD1 matches 9 bases. The CDR3 sequence is 16 residues long. From germline, CDR1 is MNHNS and CDR2 SASEGT. Trimming removed 2 bases from V and 5 bases from J; junction bases left unmatched: 6. The CDR3 DNA reads as TGTGCCAGCAGTGAACCTAGGGGACAGGGAAATGAAAAACTGTTTTTT. Amino acids: CASSEPRGQGNEKLFF.

The rearrangement links TRBV7-9 to TRBJ1-2; the D gene is possibly TRBD1 (6 bases). The V end lost 4 bases, the J end lost 7 bases, and 13 bases lay between the germline ends. Per the germline V gene, CDR1 is SEHNR and CDR2 is FQNEAQ (reference sequence). CDR3 size: 13 residues. The CDR3 sequence: CASSYAGGSGYTF. The CDR3 DNA follows: TGTGCCAGCAGCTACGCGGGGGGCTCTGGCTACACCTTC.

The V call is TRBV28, the J call TRBJ2-7; 8 nucleotides agree with TRBD1. The CDR3 runs 14 residues. Germline lookup yields CDR1 MDHEN and CDR2 SYDVKM. With V trimmed by 4 bases and J by 7 bases, 9 bases remained unmatched. CDR3 coding DNA: TGTGCCAGCAGTTATGGCAGGGGGCTGGGTGAGCAGTACTTC. Translation: CASSYGRGLGEQYF.

The genes are TRBV18 and TRBJ2-5; 7 bases are a match to TRBD1. Trimming cost V 0 bases and J 4 bases; bases outside gene matches: 2. This CDR3 has 14 amino acids. CDR1 KGHSH and CDR2 LQKENI come from the germline V gene. This CDR3 reads CASSPPTGRETQYF. CDR3 coding DNA: TGTGCCAGCTCACCACCGACAGGGCGAGAGACCCAGTACTTC. Full variable domain (rest looked up from reference TRBV18 and TRBJ2-5): NAGVMQNPRHLVRRRGQEARLRCSPMKGHSHVYWYRQLPEEGLKFMVYLQKENIIDESGMPKERFSAEFPKEGPSILRIQQVVRGDSAAYFCASSPPTGRETQYFGPGTRLLVL.

This sequence joins TRBV19 and TRBJ1-1; possible D gene TRBD1, 5 bases. Germline V CDR1 and CDR2: LNHDA, SQIVND (reference sequence). The ends were cut back, 3 bases at V and 11 bases at J, with 19 bases in the middle. The CDR3 is 14 residues long. This chain's CDR3 is CASSIQGIVSMAFF. The CDR3 nucleotides are TGTGCCAGTAGTATTCAGGGTATCGTGAGTATGGCTTTCTTT.

This clone was detected once. This chain links TRBV19 with TRBJ2-1, with D hard to call. The germline V gene has CDR1 LNHDA and CDR2 SQIVND (reference sequence). V was cut by 5 bases and J by 0 bases, with 20 bases left in between. This CDR3 contains 18 residues. CDR3 nucleotide sequence: TGTGCCAGTAGTCTCTCCCGACGGTTAAAAAGCTCCTACAATGAGCAGTTCTTC. This encodes CASSLSRRLKSSYNEQFF.

The chain recombines TRBV28 with TRBJ2-1; no clear D. CDR3 length equals 16 residues. Germline assignment: CDR1 MDHEN and CDR2 SYDVKM. Trimming shortened V by 7 bases and J by 1 base, and 17 bases separated the two germline ends. CDR3 DNA: TGTGCCAGCACCTCCGTTTTCTGGGTTTCCTACAATGAGCAGTTCTTC. It translates to CASTSVFWVSYNEQFF.

The V gene is TRBV13, the J gene TRBJ1-1, with D possibly matching TRBD1 (5 bases). Per the germline V gene, CDR1 is PRHDT and CDR2 is FYEKMQ (reference sequence). Trimming pared 4 bases from V and 0 bases from J, leaving 18 bases between. The CDR3 covers 17 residues. In DNA, the CDR3 is TGTGCCAGCAGCTACCGCGGGGGTCTAAACATGAACACTGAAGCTTTCTTT. Translation gives CASSYRGGLNMNTEAFF. Filled out from reference TRBV13 and TRBJ1-1, the complete variable domain reads AAGVIQSPRHLIKEKRETATLKCYPIPRHDTVYWYQQGPGQDPQFLISFYEKMQSDKGSIPDRFSAQQFSDYHSELNMSSLELGDSALYFCASSYRGGLNMNTEAFFGQGTRLTVV.

On this clone itself: One base away lies a much larger clone, so this may be a sequencing read error. The chain links TRBV11-2 to TRBJ2-7, with unresolved D. V was clipped by 3 bases and J by 3 bases, with 3 bases between them. Germline lookup yields CDR1 SGHAT and CDR2 FQNNGV. The CDR3 extends over 11 amino acids. For the CDR3, the DNA is TGTGCCAGCAGCTTTCACTACGAGCAGTACTTC. This sequence encodes CASSFHYEQYF.